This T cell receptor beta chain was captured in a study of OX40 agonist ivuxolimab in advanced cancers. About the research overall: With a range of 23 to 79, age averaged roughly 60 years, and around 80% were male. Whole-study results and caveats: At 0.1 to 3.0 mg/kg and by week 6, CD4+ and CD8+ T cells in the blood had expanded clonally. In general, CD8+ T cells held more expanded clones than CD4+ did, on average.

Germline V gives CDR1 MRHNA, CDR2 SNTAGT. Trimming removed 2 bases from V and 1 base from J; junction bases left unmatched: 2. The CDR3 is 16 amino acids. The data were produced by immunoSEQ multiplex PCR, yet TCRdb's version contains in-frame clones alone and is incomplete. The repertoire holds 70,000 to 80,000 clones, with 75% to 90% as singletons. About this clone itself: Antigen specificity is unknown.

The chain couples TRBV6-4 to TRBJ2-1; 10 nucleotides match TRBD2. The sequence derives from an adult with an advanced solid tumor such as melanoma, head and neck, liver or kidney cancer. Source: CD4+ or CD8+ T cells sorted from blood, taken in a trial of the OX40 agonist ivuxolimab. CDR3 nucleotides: TGTGCCAGCAGTGACACTAGCGGGATGTCCTACAATGAGCAGTTCTTC. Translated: CASSDTSGMSYNEQFF.